The rows below give T cell receptor beta chains drawn from one sample of a study of shared clonotypes between healthy human individuals. TCRdb keeps only in-frame clones here, not all; method: immunoSEQ multiplex PCR. This repertoire shows approximately 600,000 clones, approximately 95% found once; its top ten account for approximately 0.12%. Sequenced material: naive CD8+ T cells sorted from blood. Source of these receptors: a woman aged 30 to 39 in good health. CDR3s include the opening cysteine and the closing phenylalanine or tryptophan. A D gene is named only where the DNA matches it firmly. Clone size appears in some rows only: once, few, many, or a class for an expanded clone.

J gene	clone size	V gene	D gene	CDR3 DNA	CDR3 protein
TRBJ2-7	NA	TRBV10-3	NA	TGTGCCATCAGTGAGCCGGGGGCAGCTAAACTAGACGAGCAGTACTTC	CAISEPGAAKLDEQYF
TRBJ1-1	NA	TRBV28	TRBD1	TGTGCCAGCGCAAGGACAGGGATGAACACTGAAGCTTTCTTT	CASARTGMNTEAFF
TRBJ2-7	NA	TRBV7-9	NA	TGTGCCAGCAGGGAGGACGGGTTTGGGGAGCAGTACTTC	CASREDGFGEQYF
TRBJ1-1	NA	TRBV4-2	NA	TGTGCCAGCAGCCAAAGAGAGAACACTGAAGCTTTCTTT	CASSQRENTEAFF
TRBJ2-7	NA	TRBV19	NA	TGTGCCAGTAGTATAGAATTGGGGGTGGGGCCCTCCTACGAGCAGTACTTC	CASSIELGVGPSYEQYF
TRBJ2-7	NA	TRBV5-8	NA	TGTGCCAACGGGCTGGGGTACGAGCAGTACTTC	CANGLGYEQYF
TRBJ2-7	NA	TRBV4-1	NA	TGCGCCAGCAGCCAAGTGAGCGACGGCGAGCAGTACTTC	CASSQVSDGEQYF
TRBJ2-7	NA	TRBV15	TRBD2	TGTGCCACCAGCAGTGGAACTAGCGGGAGGGCTCGGGAGCAGTACTTC	CATSSGTSGRAREQYF
TRBJ2-2	once	TRBV5-1	TRBD2	TGCGCCAGCAGTCCTCAGACTAGCCTCAACCCCAACACCGGGGAGCTGTTTTTT	CASSPQTSLNPNTGELFF
TRBJ2-7	few	TRBV15	TRBD1	TGTGCCACCAGCGGAGGGACAGGGGGCTACGAGCAGTACTTC	CATSGGTGGYEQYF
TRBJ2-1	NA	TRBV28	TRBD2	TGTGCCAGCAGTTCAAACGCGGGACTAGCGGGAGCGGTATTGGAGCAGTTCTTC	CASSSNAGLAGAVLEQFF
TRBJ1-1	NA	TRBV27	TRBD1	TGTGCCAGCAGTTTATTTGGGACAGCGAACACTGAAGCTTTCTTT	CASSLFGTANTEAFF
TRBJ1-5	NA	TRBV6-6	NA	TGTGCCAGCACGGCCGGGGGGAGCAATCAGCCCCAGCATTTT	CASTAGGSNQPQHF
TRBJ2-1	NA	TRBV7-9	NA	TGTGCCAGCAGCTCCCTAGGGGTGATGAGGGAGCAGTTCTTC	CASSSLGVMREQFF
TRBJ2-3	NA	TRBV4-2	TRBD2	TGTGCCAGCAGCCAAGTAGCTAGCGGGAGAGATACGCAGTATTTT	CASSQVASGRDTQYF
TRBJ1-1	NA	TRBV4-1	NA	TGCGCCAGCAGCCAACGAGGAGGTCAGGGGCCTAACACTGAAGCTTTCTTT	CASSQRGGQGPNTEAFF
TRBJ2-7	once	TRBV7-9	NA	TGTGCCAGCAGCTTTGGGAGCTCCTACGAGCAGTACTTC	CASSFGSSYEQYF
TRBJ2-7	NA	TRBV10-2	NA	TGCGCCAGCGGAATCGGGGGACCCTCCTACGAGCAGTACTTC	CASGIGGPSYEQYF
TRBJ1-6	NA	TRBV30	NA	TGTGCCTGGGACGCTGGACACGGGAATTCACCCCTCCACTTT	CAWDAGHGNSPLHF
TRBJ2-7	NA	TRBV7-9	NA	TGTGCCAGCAGCTTAGCGTCCGGGAAGGAGCAGTACTTC	CASSLASGKEQYF
TRBJ1-5	NA	TRBV28	NA	TGTGCCAGCAGAAGAGAGGTTGGCAATCAGCCCCAGCATTTT	CASRREVGNQPQHF
TRBJ1-2	NA	TRBV9	NA	TGTGCCAGCAGCCAAGCGGGGACTGCAAGTGCCTATGGCTACACCTTC	CASSQAGTASAYGYTF